The entry that follows covers one TCR beta chain sequence. V dropped 10 bases and J dropped 7; count of bases not matched to a gene: 5. CDR1 and CDR2 (germline): MDHEN, SYDVKM. The CDR3 length is 13 residues. The record originates from a study of shared clonotypes between healthy human individuals. Sequencing used immunoSEQ multiplex PCR; TCRdb keeps in-frame clones, though not all of them. This table has around 720,000 clones, 55% to 85% appearing once. The study separated CD4+ cells into CD45RA+ naive and CD45RA-negative memory subsets. The rearrangement links TRBV28 to TRBJ2-1, with 12 nucleotides matching TRBD2. This receptor was obtained from a woman in her 30s in good health. Sequenced input: memory CD4+ T cells sorted from blood. Subset noted: CD45RA-negative fraction. The CDR3 nucleotides read TGTGCCACCTGGACTAGCGGGATAAATGAGCAGTTCTTC. This translates into CATWTSGINEQFF.